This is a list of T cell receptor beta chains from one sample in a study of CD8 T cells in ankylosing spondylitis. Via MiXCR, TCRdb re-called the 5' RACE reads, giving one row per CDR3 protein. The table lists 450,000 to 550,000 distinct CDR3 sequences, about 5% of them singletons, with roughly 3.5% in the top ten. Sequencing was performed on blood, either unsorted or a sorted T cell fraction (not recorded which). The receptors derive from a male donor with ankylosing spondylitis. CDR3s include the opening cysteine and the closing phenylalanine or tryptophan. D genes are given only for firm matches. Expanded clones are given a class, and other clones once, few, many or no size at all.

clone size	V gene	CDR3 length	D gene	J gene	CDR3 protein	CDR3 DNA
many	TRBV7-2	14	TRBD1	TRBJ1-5	CASSPDREGWPQHF	TGTGCCAGCAGCCCCGACAGGGAAGGGTGGCCCCAGCATTTT
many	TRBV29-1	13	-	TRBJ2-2	CSASGIITGELFF	TGCAGCGCTTCGGGTATTATCACCGGGGAGCTGTTTTTT
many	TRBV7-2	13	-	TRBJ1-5	CASSFWSNQPQHF	TGTGCCAGCAGCTTCTGGTCGAATCAGCCCCAGCATTTT
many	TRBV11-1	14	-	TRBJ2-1	CASSLGGDLIEQFF	TGTGCCAGCAGCTTAGGGGGAGATCTCATTGAGCAGTTCTTC
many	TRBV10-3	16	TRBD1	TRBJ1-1	CAINDRGVPSGTEAFF	TGTGCCATCAATGACAGGGGAGTCCCCTCTGGAACTGAAGCTTTCTTT
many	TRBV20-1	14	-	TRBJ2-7	CSARRLRDPYEQYF	TGCAGTGCTAGGAGATTGCGGGATCCCTACGAGCAGTACTTC
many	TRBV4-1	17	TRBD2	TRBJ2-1	CASSLMGLAGVYNEQFF	TGCGCCAGCAGCCTTATGGGACTAGCGGGCGTTTACAATGAGCAGTTCTTC
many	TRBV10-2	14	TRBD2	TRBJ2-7	CASRHGRGSYEQYF	TGCGCCAGCAGACACGGGAGGGGCTCCTACGAGCAGTACTTC
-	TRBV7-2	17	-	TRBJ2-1	CASSRQLLPGGHGEQFF	TGTGCCAGCAGCCGCCAGCTTCTACCGGGGGGCCACGGTGAGCAGTTCTTC
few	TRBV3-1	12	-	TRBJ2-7	CASSQERYEQYF	TGTGCCAGCAGCCAAGAACGGTACGAGCAGTACTTC
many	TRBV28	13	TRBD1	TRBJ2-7	CALQSGTGDEQYF	TGTGCCTTACAATCCGGGACAGGGGACGAGCAGTACTTC
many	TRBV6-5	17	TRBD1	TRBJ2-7	CASSYYVFGTGRYEQYF	TGTGCCAGCAGTTACTATGTGTTCGGGACAGGGAGGTACGAGCAGTACTTC
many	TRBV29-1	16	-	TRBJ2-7	CSVVLTAAQSSYEQYF	TGCAGCGTGGTCTTGACAGCCGCACAATCTTCCTACGAGCAGTACTTC
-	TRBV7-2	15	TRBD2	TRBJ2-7	CASSSLAGGIYEQYF	TGTGCCAGCAGCTCTCTAGCGGGAGGTATTTACGAGCAGTACTTC
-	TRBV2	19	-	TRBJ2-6	CASSGGLSGPNSGANVLTF	TGTGCCAGCAGTGGGGGGCTTTCGGGACCGAACTCTGGGGCCAACGTCCTGACTTTC
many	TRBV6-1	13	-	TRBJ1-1	CASRRIQGTEAFF	TGTGCCAGCAGGCGAATACAGGGAACTGAAGCTTTCTTT
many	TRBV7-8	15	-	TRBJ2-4	CASSPTASRGYIQYF	TGTGCCAGCAGCCCTACCGCCTCTAGGGGATACATTCAGTACTTC
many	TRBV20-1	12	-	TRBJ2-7	CSARGPGYEQYF	TGCAGTGCCCGTGGCCCGGGCTACGAGCAGTACTTC
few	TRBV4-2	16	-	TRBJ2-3	CASSHETRGAADTQYF	TGTGCCAGCAGCCACGAAACTCGGGGGGCAGCAGATACGCAGTATTTT
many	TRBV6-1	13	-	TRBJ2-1	CASSLYRLGEQFF	TGTGCCAGCAGTCTCTATCGGCTGGGTGAGCAGTTCTTC
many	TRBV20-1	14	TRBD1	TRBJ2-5	CSANEGGVEETQYF	TGCAGTGCTAATGAAGGGGGCGTCGAGGAGACCCAGTACTTC
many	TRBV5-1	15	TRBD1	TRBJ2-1	CASNSGTGPYNEQFF	TGCGCCAGCAACTCCGGGACAGGGCCCTACAATGAGCAGTTCTTC
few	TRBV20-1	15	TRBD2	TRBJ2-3	CSARVPLADTDTQYF	TGCAGTGCTAGAGTCCCCCTAGCGGACACAGATACGCAGTATTTT
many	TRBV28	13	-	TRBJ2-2	CASSFRGTGELFF	TGTGCCAGCAGCTTTCGGGGAACCGGGGAGCTGTTTTTT
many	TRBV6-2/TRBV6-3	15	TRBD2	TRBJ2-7	CASIPQLAGAYEQYF	TGTGCCAGCATTCCCCAACTAGCGGGGGCCTACGAGCAGTACTTC
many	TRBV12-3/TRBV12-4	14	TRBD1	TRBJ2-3	CASSDRGRTDTQYF	TGTGCCAGCAGCGACAGGGGGCGCACAGATACGCAGTATTTT
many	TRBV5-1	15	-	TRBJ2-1	CASSLGVGYNTEQFF	TGCGCCAGCAGCTTGGGTGTAGGGTATAATACTGAGCAGTTCTTC
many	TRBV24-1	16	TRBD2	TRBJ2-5	CATSDYRPSGIETQYF	TGTGCCACCAGTGATTATCGTCCTAGCGGGATTGAGACCCAGTACTTC
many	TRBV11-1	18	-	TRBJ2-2	CASSLPGREIQNTGELFF	TGTGCCAGCAGCTTACCCGGACGGGAGATCCAGAACACCGGGGAGCTGTTTTTT
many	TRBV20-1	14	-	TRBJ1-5	CSARALRGNQPQHF	TGCAGTGCTAGGGCCTTACGGGGCAATCAGCCCCAGCATTTT
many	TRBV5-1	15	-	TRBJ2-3	CASSSTGTSTDTQYF	TGCGCCAGCAGCTCGACAGGCACTAGCACAGATACGCAGTATTTT
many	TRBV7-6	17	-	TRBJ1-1	CASSLAGGDRLNTEAFF	TGTGCCAGCAGCTTAGCGGGGGGTGACAGATTGAACACTGAAGCTTTCTTT
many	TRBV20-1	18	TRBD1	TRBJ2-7	CSARDIKGQGVERYEQYF	TGCAGTGCTAGAGATATAAAGGGACAGGGGGTTGAGAGATACGAGCAGTACTTC
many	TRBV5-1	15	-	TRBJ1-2	CASSPTLGTDYGYTF	TGCGCCAGCAGCCCGACCCTGGGGACGGACTATGGCTACACCTTC
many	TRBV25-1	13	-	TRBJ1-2	CASSEGTLLDYTF	TGTGCCAGCAGCGAAGGGACTCTCCTGGACTACACCTTC
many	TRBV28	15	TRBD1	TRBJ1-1	CASSRYRGGNTEAFF	TGTGCCAGCAGTCGCTACAGGGGGGGGAACACTGAAGCTTTCTTT
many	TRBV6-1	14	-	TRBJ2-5	CASKETVSQETQYF	TGTGCCAGCAAGGAAACTGTATCTCAAGAGACCCAGTACTTC
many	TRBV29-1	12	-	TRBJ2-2	CSVSTWSGELFF	TGCAGCGTTTCGACATGGTCCGGGGAGCTGTTTTTT
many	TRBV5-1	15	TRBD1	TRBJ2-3	CASSLATGGTDTQYF	TGCGCCAGCAGCTTGGCAACAGGGGGCACAGATACGCAGTATTTT
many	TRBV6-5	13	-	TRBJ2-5	CASRYQGTETQYF	TGTGCCAGCAGGTACCAGGGGACGGAGACCCAGTACTTC
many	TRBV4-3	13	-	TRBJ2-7	CASSPLGDHEQYF	TGCGCCAGCAGCCCCCTGGGGGACCACGAGCAGTACTTC